A single sample gave rise to the 2 T cell receptor beta chains below, sequenced in a study of T cell clusters in autoimmune cytopenias (dated by TCRdb to between 2018 and 2020). For each sample, TRB amplification used 250 ng of peripheral blood genomic DNA, equal to some 37,000 genome equivalents. Sequencing was performed on an Illumina MiSeq. TRB rearrangements were amplified by multiplex PCR using a touch-down protocol with TRB-A and TRB-B primer pools mixed in one tube. TCRdb reanalyzed the reads, keeping one entry per CDR3 protein sequence and omitting DNA. The table for this sample shows over 9,000 distinct CDR3 sequences. Jointly, the top ten make up about 9.2% of the sample. Sequenced sample: peripheral blood. These receptors originate from a human donor with an autoimmune cytopenia or autoimmune hepatitis (not recorded which).

V and J are TRBV20-1 and TRBJ2-7. The length of the CDR3 is 12 residues. CDR1 is DFQATT, CDR2 SNEGSKA, per germline (reference sequence). This CDR3 reads CSARDRGYEQYF.

The chain joins TRBV7-6 to TRBJ2-1; the TCRdb call, TRBD1, lacks DNA for checking. CDR1 and CDR2 (germline): SGHVS, FNYEAQ. This CDR3 spans 16 amino acids. This CDR3 is CASSPAGHLSYNEQFF.